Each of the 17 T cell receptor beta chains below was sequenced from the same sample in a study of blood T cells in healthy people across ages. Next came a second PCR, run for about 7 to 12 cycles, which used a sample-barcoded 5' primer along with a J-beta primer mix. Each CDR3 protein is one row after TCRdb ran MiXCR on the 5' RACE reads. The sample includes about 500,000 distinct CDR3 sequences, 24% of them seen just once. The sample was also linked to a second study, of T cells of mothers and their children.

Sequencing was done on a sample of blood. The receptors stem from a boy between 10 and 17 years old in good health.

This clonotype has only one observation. The CDR3 DNA follows: TGTGCCAGCAGTGGGGGGATTAACTCTGGAAACACCATATATTTT. It translates to CASSGGINSGNTIYF. V and J are TRBV12-3 or TRBV12-4 and TRBJ1-3; TRBD1 is a possible D gene (5 bases). This CDR3 spans 15 amino acids. The V end was cut by 5 bases, the J end by 0 bases, with 11 bases between.

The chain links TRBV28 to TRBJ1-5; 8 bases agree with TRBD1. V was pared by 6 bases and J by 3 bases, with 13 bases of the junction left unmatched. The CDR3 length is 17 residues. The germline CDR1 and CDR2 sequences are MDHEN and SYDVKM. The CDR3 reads CASRGRGRRMNNQPQHF. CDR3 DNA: TGTGCCAGCAGAGGCAGGGGGCGACGTATGAACAATCAGCCCCAGCATTTT.

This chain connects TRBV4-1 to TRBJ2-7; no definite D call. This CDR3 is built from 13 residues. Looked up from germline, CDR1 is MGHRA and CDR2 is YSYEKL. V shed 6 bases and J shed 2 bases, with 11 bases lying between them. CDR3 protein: CASSIFLTYEQYF. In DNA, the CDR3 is TGCGCCAGCAGTATTTTTCTCACCTACGAGCAGTACTTC.

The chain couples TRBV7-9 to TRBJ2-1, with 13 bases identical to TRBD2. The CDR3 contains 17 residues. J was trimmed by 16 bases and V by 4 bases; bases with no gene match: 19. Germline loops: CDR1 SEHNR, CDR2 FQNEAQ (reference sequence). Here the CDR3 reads CASSSRTSGRIGRTYFF. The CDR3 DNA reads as TGTGCCAGCAGCTCGCGGACTAGCGGGAGAATCGGTAGGACATATTTCTTC.

CDR3 in DNA: TGTGCCACCAGGGATGCGGGAGGGAACAATGAGCAGTTCTTC. Protein: CATRDAGGNNEQFF. The chain joins TRBV24-1 to TRBJ2-1, with 9 positions matching TRBD2. Germline lookup yields CDR1 KGHDR and CDR2 SFDVKD. V shed 7 bases and J 5 bases; nucleotides not matched to a gene: 5. This CDR3 contains 14 residues.

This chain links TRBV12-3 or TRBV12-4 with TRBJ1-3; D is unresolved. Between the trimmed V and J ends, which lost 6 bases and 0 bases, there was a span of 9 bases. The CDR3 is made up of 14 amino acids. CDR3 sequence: CASSRDLSGNTIYF. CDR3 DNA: TGTGCCAGCAGCCGAGACCTCTCTGGAAACACCATATATTTT.

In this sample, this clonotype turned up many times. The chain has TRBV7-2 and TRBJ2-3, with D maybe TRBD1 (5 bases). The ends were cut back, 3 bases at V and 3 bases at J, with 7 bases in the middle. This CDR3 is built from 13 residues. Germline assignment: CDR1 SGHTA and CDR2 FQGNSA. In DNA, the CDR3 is TGTGCCAGCAGCTTCCCAGGGACAGATACGCAGTATTTT. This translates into CASSFPGTDTQYF.

In DNA, the CDR3 is TGTGCCAGCAGCTTAGAGGGTGGACAGGGAGGATTGGGGCAGTACTTC. Protein product: CASSLEGGQGGLGQYF. The rearrangement joins TRBV7-8 to TRBJ2-1; 8 bases match TRBD1. The J call is doubtful: the DNA matches TRBJ2-7 better. The CDR3 spans 16 residues. Germline CDR1 is SGHVS and CDR2 is FQNEAQ.

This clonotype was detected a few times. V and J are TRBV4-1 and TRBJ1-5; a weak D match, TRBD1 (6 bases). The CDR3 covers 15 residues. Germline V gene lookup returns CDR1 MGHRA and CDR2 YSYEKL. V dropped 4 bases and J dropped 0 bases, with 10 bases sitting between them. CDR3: CASSLGQFSNQPQHF. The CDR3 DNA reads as TGCGCCAGCAGCCTCGGACAGTTTAGCAATCAGCCCCAGCATTTT.

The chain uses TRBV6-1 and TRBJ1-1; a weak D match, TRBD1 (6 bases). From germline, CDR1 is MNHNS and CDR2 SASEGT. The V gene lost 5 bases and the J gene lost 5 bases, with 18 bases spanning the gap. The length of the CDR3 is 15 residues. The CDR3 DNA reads TGTGCCAGCAGTCATCTCGGGGGGCCGGAGACTGAAGCTTTCTTT. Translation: CASSHLGGPETEAFF.

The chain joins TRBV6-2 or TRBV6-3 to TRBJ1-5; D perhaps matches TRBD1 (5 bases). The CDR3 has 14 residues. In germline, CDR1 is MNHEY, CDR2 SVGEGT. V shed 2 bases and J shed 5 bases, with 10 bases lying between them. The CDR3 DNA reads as TGTGCCAGCAGTTACAACAGGTTTGATCAGCCCCAGCATTTT. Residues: CASSYNRFDQPQHF.

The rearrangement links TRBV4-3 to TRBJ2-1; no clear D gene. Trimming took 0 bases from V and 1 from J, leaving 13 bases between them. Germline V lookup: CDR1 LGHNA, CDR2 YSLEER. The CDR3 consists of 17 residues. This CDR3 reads CASSQDRLASSYNEQFF. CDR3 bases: TGCGCCAGCAGCCAAGATAGACTGGCTAGTTCCTACAATGAGCAGTTCTTC.

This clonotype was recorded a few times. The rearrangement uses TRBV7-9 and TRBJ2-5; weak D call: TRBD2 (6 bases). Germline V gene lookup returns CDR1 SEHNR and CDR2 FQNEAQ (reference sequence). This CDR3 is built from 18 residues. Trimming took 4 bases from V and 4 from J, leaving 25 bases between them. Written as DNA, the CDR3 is TGTGCCAGCAGCTCGGGGCGGCTATTTGGAGGGCCAACAGAGACCCAGTACTTC. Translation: CASSSGRLFGGPTETQYF.

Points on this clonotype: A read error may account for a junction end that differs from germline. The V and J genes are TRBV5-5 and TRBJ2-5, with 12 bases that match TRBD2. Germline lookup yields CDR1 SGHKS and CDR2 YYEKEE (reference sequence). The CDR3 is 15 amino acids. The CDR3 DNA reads TGTGCCAGCAGGACTAGCGGGGGTTACCAAGAGACCCAGCACTTC. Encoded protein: CASRTSGGYQETQHF.

The CDR3 sequence is CATSDFGASGGTQYF. In nucleotides, the CDR3 is TGTGCCACCAGTGATTTTGGGGCTAGCGGGGGGACCCAGTACTTC. The chain combines TRBV24-1 with TRBJ2-5, with 10 bases identical to TRBD2. The CDR3 has 15 amino acids. Germline CDR1 is KGHDR and CDR2 is SFDVKD. V dropped 1 base and J dropped 7; count of bases not matched to a gene: 5.

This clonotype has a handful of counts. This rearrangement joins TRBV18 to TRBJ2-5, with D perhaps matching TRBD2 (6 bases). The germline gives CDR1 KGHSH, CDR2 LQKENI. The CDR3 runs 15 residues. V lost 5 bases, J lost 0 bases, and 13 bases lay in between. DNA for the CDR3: TGTGCCAGCTCAGCTGCGGGACGAGACCAAGAGACCCAGTACTTC. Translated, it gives CASSAAGRDQETQYF.

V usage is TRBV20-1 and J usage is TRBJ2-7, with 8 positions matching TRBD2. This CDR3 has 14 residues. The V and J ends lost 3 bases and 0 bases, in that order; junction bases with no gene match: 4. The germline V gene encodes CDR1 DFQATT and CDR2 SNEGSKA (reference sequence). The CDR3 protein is CSARGLESSYEQYF. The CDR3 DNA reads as TGCAGTGCTAGGGGACTAGAAAGCTCCTACGAGCAGTACTTC.